The clone carrying this T cell receptor (beta chain) was detected only a few times. Germline V CDR1 and CDR2: MNHEY, SVGEGT. CDR3 length: 13 residues. The ends lost 5 bases at V and 4 bases at J; junction bases unmatched: 5. These data belong to a study of T cells after yellow fever vaccination. Study-level points and caveats: Clonotypes shared by both compartments, CD4 and CD8, made up a small share.

Using its own MiXCR run on the 5' RACE reads, TCRdb lists one record per CDR3 protein. Found here are approximately 90,000 distinct CDR3 sequences, 10% to 15% of them singletons; the top ten hold approximately 25%. The chain uses TRBV6-2 or TRBV6-3 and TRBJ2-7, with TRBD1 matching 7 bases. This TCR was recovered from a man aged 18 to 29 who received the YFV17D yellow fever vaccine. Specimen: CD8+ T cells not binding an NS4B(214-222) dextramer, sorted from PBMCs, collected less than 25 days after the first yellow fever vaccination. DNA of the CDR3: TGTGCCAGCAGTCGCCGGGACAGTTACGAGCAGTACGTC. Amino acid sequence: CASSRRDSYEQYV.